One T cell receptor (beta chain) is described in this entry. The data belong to a study of OX40 agonist ivuxolimab in advanced cancers. Germline V gene sequence: CDR1 MNHEY, CDR2 SVGAGI. The V gene end was trimmed by 7 bases and the J gene end by 5 bases; junction bases not matched to a gene: 2. The CDR3 consists of 13 residues. The method was immunoSEQ multiplex PCR; TCRdb's version includes in-frame clones alone and lacks a portion of them. The profile shows around 67,000 clones, around 90% of them singletons. The chain has TRBV6-5 and TRBJ2-2; 9 positions agree with TRBD2. Specimen: CD4+ or CD8+ T cells sorted from blood, collected in a trial of the OX40 agonist ivuxolimab. This TCR was recovered from an adult with an advanced solid tumor such as melanoma, head and neck, liver or kidney cancer. The DNA of the CDR3 is TGTGCCAGCAAGGCGGGAGGGACCGGGGAGCTGTTTTTT. It specifies CASKAGGTGELFF.